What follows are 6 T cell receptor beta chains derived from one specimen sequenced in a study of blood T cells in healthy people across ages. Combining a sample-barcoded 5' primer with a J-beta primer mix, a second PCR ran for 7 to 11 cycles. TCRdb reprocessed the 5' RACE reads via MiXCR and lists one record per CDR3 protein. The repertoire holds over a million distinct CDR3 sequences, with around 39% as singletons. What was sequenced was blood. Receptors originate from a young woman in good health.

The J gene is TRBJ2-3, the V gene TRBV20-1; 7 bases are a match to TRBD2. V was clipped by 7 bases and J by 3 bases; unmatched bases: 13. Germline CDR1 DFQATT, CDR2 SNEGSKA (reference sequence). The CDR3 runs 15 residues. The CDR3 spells CSVNGASGKTDTQYF. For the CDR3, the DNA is TGCAGTGTGAATGGGGCTAGCGGAAAGACAGATACGCAGTATTTT.

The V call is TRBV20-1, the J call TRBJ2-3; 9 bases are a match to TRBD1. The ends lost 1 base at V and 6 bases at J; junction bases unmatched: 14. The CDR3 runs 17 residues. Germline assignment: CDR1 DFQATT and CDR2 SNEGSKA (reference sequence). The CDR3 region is CSARANPAGQGGDTQYF. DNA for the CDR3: TGCAGTGCTAGAGCGAATCCGGCGGGACAGGGTGGCGATACGCAGTATTTT.

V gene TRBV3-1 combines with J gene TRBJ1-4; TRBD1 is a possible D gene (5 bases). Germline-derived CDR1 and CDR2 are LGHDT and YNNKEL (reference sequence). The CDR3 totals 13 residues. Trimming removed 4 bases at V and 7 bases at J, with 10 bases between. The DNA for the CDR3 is TGTGCCAGCAGCCCCGGGACTGCTGAAAAACTGTTTTTT. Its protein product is CASSPGTAEKLFF. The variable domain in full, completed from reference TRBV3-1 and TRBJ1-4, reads DTAVSQTPKYLVTQMGNDKSIKCEQNLGHDTMYWYKQDSKKFLKIMFSYNNKELIINETVPNRFSPKSPDKAHLNLHINSLELGDSAVYFCASSPGTAEKLFFGSGTQLSVL.

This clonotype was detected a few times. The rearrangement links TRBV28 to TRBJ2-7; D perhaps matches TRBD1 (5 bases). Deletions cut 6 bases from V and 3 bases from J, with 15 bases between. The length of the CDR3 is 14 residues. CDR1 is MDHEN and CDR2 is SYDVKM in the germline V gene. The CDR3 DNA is TGTGCCAGCAGATATAGGGGAAGTTTCTACGAGCAGTACTTC. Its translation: CASRYRGSFYEQYF.

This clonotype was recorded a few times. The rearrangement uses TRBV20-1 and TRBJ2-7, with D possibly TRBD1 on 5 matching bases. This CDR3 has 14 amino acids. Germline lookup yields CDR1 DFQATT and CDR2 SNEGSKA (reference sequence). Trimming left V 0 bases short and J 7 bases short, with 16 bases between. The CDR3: CSARDSGAPEEQYF. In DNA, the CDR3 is TGCAGTGCTAGAGATAGTGGGGCGCCGGAAGAGCAGTACTTC.

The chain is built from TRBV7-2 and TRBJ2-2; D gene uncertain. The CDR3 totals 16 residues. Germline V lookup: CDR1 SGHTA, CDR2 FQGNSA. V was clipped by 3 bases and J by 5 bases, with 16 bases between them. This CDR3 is CTSSFLPEGLTGELFF. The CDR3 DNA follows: TGTACCAGCAGCTTCCTCCCCGAAGGGTTGACCGGGGAGCTGTTTTTT.